This passage covers 23 T cell receptor beta chains from one sample sequenced in a study of blood T cell repertoires in COVID-19 (dated by TCRdb to 2019 to 2021). Libraries were constructed by the immunoSEQ multiplex PCR assay. The table comes from immuneACCESS by way of TCRdb, which keeps in-frame sequences with V and J called. Part of the clones is missing from these tables; in studies checked, under half for an unresolved V gene and the rest for unknown reasons. The sample records roughly 500,000 clones, approximately 88% of which are singletons. Over 1.5% of the sample is taken by the ten largest. Sequenced input: PBMCs or T cells enriched from blood (not recorded which). The origin of the receptors is a woman in her 40s who had recovered from COVID-19.

The chain recombines TRBV27 with TRBJ1-4, with unresolved D. The germline V gene has CDR1 MNHEY and CDR2 SMNVEV (reference sequence). This CDR3 comprises 13 residues. Trimming cost V 3 bases and J 8 bases, with 10 bases left between them. The CDR3 DNA reads as TGTGCCAGCAGTTTGAGGGAAGGGGAAAAACTGTTTTTT. This encodes CASSLREGEKLFF.

The DNA of the CDR3 is TGTGCCAGCAGCTTGATTGCGGGCACCGGGGAGCTGTTTTTT. Its translation: CASSLIAGTGELFF. J is TRBJ2-2 and V is TRBV7-9; possible D gene TRBD2, 5 bases. From germline, CDR1 is SEHNR and CDR2 FQNEAQ (reference sequence). The CDR3 consists of 14 residues. V lost 3 bases and J lost 4, with 9 bases in between.

The CDR3 DNA reads TGTGCCACCAGTGATCCCGCGCAGGATGGCTACACCTTC. This translates into CATSDPAQDGYTF. The chain couples TRBV24-1 to TRBJ1-2, with no clear D. The CDR3 runs 13 residues. Germline V gives CDR1 KGHDR, CDR2 SFDVKD. Between the trimmed V and J ends, which lost 3 bases and 6 bases, there was a span of 10 bases.

CDR3 nucleotide sequence: TGCGCCAGCAGACCTAGCGGGAGAAATGAGCAGTTCTTC. Translated, it gives CASRPSGRNEQFF. The chain recombines TRBV4-1 with TRBJ2-1, with TRBD2 identical over 10 bases. The CDR3 sequence is 13 residues long. Germline V gives CDR1 MGHRA, CDR2 YSYEKL. Trimming at V came to 6 bases and at J to 7 bases, leaving 3 bases not matched to a gene.

The rearrangement links TRBV9 to TRBJ2-5; D gene ambiguous. CDR1 and CDR2 (germline): SGDLS, YYNGEE. The CDR3 is 15 residues long. The V end was cut by 0 bases, the J end by 9 bases, with 18 bases between. The CDR3 bases are TGTGCCAGCAGCGTAGGGGCGACCGATAGGTTGGCCCAGTACTTC. Amino acid sequence: CASSVGATDRLAQYF.

This chain links TRBV20-1 with TRBJ2-5; perhaps TRBD2 as D (6 bases). Trimming stripped 3 bases from V and 4 bases from J, with 15 bases between. Germline V lookup: CDR1 DFQATT, CDR2 SNEGSKA (reference sequence). This CDR3 has 14 amino acids. CDR3 in amino acids: CSASREMRVETQYF. The CDR3 DNA sequence: TGCAGTGCTAGTCGGGAGATGAGGGTAGAGACCCAGTACTTC.

The gene calls are TRBV5-4 and TRBJ2-1, with 8 bases that match TRBD2. Germline V gene data show CDR1 as SGHNT and CDR2 as YYREEE (reference sequence). The CDR3 covers 16 residues. V lost 6 bases and J lost 8; bases outside the gene matches: 16. The CDR3 region has the DNA TGTGCCAGCACCATTTTAACGGGACTAGTTTATGATGAGCAGTTCTTC. Its protein product is CASTILTGLVYDEQFF.

The V gene is TRBV11-2, the J gene TRBJ1-2; 7 positions agree with TRBD1. The CDR3 length is 15 residues. The V and J ends lost 7 bases and 8 bases, in that order; junction bases with no gene match: 16. Germline V lookup: CDR1 SGHAT, CDR2 FQNNGV. CDR3 sequence: CASKPARVPGGGYTF. The CDR3 DNA reads TGTGCCAGCAAACCCGCCCGGGTTCCAGGGGGAGGCTACACCTTC.

The rearrangement uses TRBV7-6 and TRBJ1-3; D call uncertain. V was trimmed by 0 bases and J by 4 bases, leaving 10 bases between them. Per germline, CDR1 SGHVS and CDR2 FNYEAQ. The CDR3 spans 15 residues. DNA for the CDR3: TGTGCCAGCAGCTTAGCCGGCGGGGTAGGAAACACCATATATTTT. Encoded protein: CASSLAGGVGNTIYF.

The chain uses TRBV9 and TRBJ2-6; the match to TRBD1 covers 7 bases. The CDR3 has 15 residues. The V gene end was trimmed by 3 bases and the J gene end by 0 bases; junction bases not matched to a gene: 0. The germline V gene encodes CDR1 SGDLS and CDR2 YYNGEE. CDR3 residues: CASSGDSSGANVLTF. Written as DNA, the CDR3 is TGTGCCAGCAGCGGGGACAGCTCTGGGGCCAACGTCCTGACTTTC.

This clone appeared once. This same CDR3 is encoded by further DNA sequences in the sample. The chain uses TRBV5-1 and TRBJ2-5, with D tentatively TRBD1 (5 bases). CDR1 SGHRS and CDR2 YFSETQ come from the germline V gene. The germline V and J ends were trimmed by 0 bases and 5 bases, with 11 bases remaining between them. The CDR3 has 14 amino acids. In DNA form, the CDR3 reads TGCGCCAGCAGCTTGGGCCAGGGTAGCGAGACCCAGTACTTC. This codes for CASSLGQGSETQYF.

CDR3 bases: TGTGCCAGCAGCTCCTTCCTAGGGACAGCCTCCTACGAGCAGTACTTC. It yields the protein CASSSFLGTASYEQYF. The gene calls are TRBV7-9 and TRBJ2-7; TRBD1 aligns across 7 bases. With V trimmed by 4 bases and J by 0 bases, 9 bases remained unmatched. The CDR3 runs 16 residues. The germline gives CDR1 SEHNR, CDR2 FQNEAQ (reference sequence).

This chain links TRBV7-9 with TRBJ1-5, with no clear D. This CDR3 region has 12 residues. Trimming left V 4 bases short and J 7 bases short, with 8 bases between. The V gene's germline CDR1 is SEHNR and CDR2 FQNEAQ (reference sequence). The CDR3 loop reads CASSSRGQPQHF. CDR3 bases: TGTGCCAGCAGCTCCCGAGGCCAGCCCCAGCATTTT.

The chain carries TRBV6-5 and TRBJ1-1; 8 bases line up with TRBD1. Germline V lookup: CDR1 MNHEY, CDR2 SVGAGI. The CDR3 length is 15 residues. V trimming: 4 bases; J trimming: 2 bases; junction bases outside the gene matches: 6. The CDR3 spells CASSSTGTGNTEAFF. As DNA, the CDR3 is TGTGCCAGCAGTTCGACCGGGACAGGCAACACTGAAGCTTTCTTT.

The chain employs TRBV4-1 and TRBJ2-1; D not certain. The V end lost 5 bases, the J end lost 5 bases, and 7 bases lay between the germline ends. The CDR3 consists of 12 residues. Germline CDR1 and CDR2: MGHRA and YSYEKL. The chain's CDR3 is CASSNLDNEQFF. The CDR3 DNA reads TGCGCCAGCAGCAATTTAGACAATGAGCAGTTCTTC.

This clone was seen just once. V is TRBV7-2 and J is TRBJ2-1, with unresolved D. The CDR3 totals 15 residues. The germline V gene encodes CDR1 SGHTA and CDR2 FQGNSA. V lost 5 bases and J 0 bases, leaving 11 bases between the germline ends. The CDR3, as DNA: TGTGCCAGCAGCCTCCTGCCTAGCTCCTACAATGAGCAGTTCTTC. It encodes CASSLLPSSYNEQFF.

This clone was observed once. V and J are TRBV5-1 and TRBJ2-5, with 7 bases aligning to TRBD2. J was trimmed by 2 bases and V by 0 bases; bases with no gene match: 4. CDR1 is SGHRS and CDR2 is YFSETQ in the germline V gene. The CDR3 is made up of 15 amino acids. CDR3 in amino acids: CASSLGGLSQETQYF. The CDR3, as DNA: TGCGCCAGCAGCTTGGGGGGACTATCACAAGAGACCCAGTACTTC. The whole variable domain, remainder taken from reference TRBV5-1 and TRBJ2-5, is KAGVTQTPRYLIKTRGQQVTLSCSPISGHRSVSWYQQTPGQGLQFLFEYFSETQRNKGNFPGRFSGRQFSNSRSEMNVSTLELGDSALYLCASSLGGLSQETQYFGPGTRLLVL.

The V gene is TRBV7-9, the J gene TRBJ2-2, with D possibly matching TRBD2 (5 bases). The germline V gene encodes CDR1 SEHNR and CDR2 FQNEAQ (reference sequence). V was cut by 5 bases and J by 3 bases, with 19 bases left in between. The CDR3 runs to 17 residues. In nucleotides, the CDR3 is TGTGCCAGCAGCATAACACCCCCCGGAGGATACACCGGGGAGCTGTTTTTT. Translation gives CASSITPPGGYTGELFF. The full variable domain, its missing parts supplied by reference TRBV7-9 and TRBJ2-2, is DTGVSQNPRHKITKRGQNVTFRCDPISEHNRLYWYRQTLGQGPEFLTYFQNEAQLEKSRLLSDRFSAERPKGSFSTLEIQRTEQGDSAMYLCASSITPPGGYTGELFFGEGSRLTVL.

The chain uses TRBV9 and TRBJ2-3, with 11 bases that match TRBD2. The CDR3 length is 16 residues. V gave up 1 base and J gave up 6 bases; unmatched junction bases: 7. Germline lookup yields CDR1 SGDLS and CDR2 YYNGEE. CDR3 in amino acids: CASSVIAGGLKDTQYF. In nucleotides, the CDR3 is TGTGCCAGCAGCGTAATAGCGGGAGGGCTAAAGGATACGCAGTATTTT.

J is TRBJ2-1 and V is TRBV28; TRBD1 matches 8 bases. The V segment lost 5 bases and the J segment 1 base; nucleotides outside the gene matches: 10. The CDR3 is 17 residues long. Germline assignment: CDR1 MDHEN and CDR2 SYDVKM. CDR3 amino acids: CASSTTGVYVSYNEQFF. Written as DNA, the CDR3 is TGTGCCAGCAGTACGACAGGGGTCTATGTTTCCTACAATGAGCAGTTCTTC.

The chain couples TRBV3-1 (or the pseudogene TRBV3-2) to TRBJ2-1; 9 nucleotides align to TRBD2. Per the germline V gene, CDR1 is LGHDT and CDR2 is YNNKEL (reference sequence). CDR3 length equals 16 residues. V lost 1 base and J lost 4; bases outside the gene matches: 5. The CDR3 DNA is TGTGCCAGCAGCCAAGGATTCCTAGCGGGATACAATGAGCAGTTCTTC. Residues: CASSQGFLAGYNEQFF.

J is TRBJ2-7 and V is TRBV15; D is perhaps TRBD1 (6 bases). Germline V gene data show CDR1 as LNHNV and CDR2 as YYDKDF (reference sequence). V gave up 0 bases and J gave up 4 bases, with 13 bases separating them. This CDR3 is built from 15 residues. CDR3 DNA sequence: TGTGCCACCAGCAGAGATCAGGTCGGACAGTACGAGCAGTACTTC. Amino acid sequence: CATSRDQVGQYEQYF.

This sequence joins TRBV3-1 (or the pseudogene TRBV3-2) and TRBJ2-1, with 7 bases identical to TRBD2. Trimming at V came to 3 bases and at J to 7 bases, leaving 9 bases not matched to a gene. From germline, CDR1 is LGHDT and CDR2 YNNKEL (reference sequence). There are 15 residues in the CDR3. Written as DNA, the CDR3 is TGTGCCAGCAGCCACGGGAGTGCAGCGGGGAATGAGCAGTTCTTC. It is translated as CASSHGSAAGNEQFF.